This TCR beta chain was recorded in a study of T cell responses to AZD1222 COVID-19 vaccine. The germline CDR1 and CDR2 sequences are LGHNA and YNFKEQ. The V segment lost 4 bases and the J segment 3 bases; nucleotides outside the gene matches: 10. This CDR3 region has 17 residues. The data were produced by immunoSEQ multiplex PCR, yet TCRdb's version contains in-frame clones alone and is incomplete. The sample contains about 120,000 clones, 88% of which appear only once. The receptor was derived from an adult in good health. J is TRBJ2-3 and V is TRBV4-2; 10 bases map to TRBD1. The sequenced sample was peripheral blood, obtained on day 0 of AZD1222 vaccination. CDR3 DNA sequence: TGTGCCAGCAGCCGAGAGCTCCGGGACAGGGGTACAGATACGCAGTATTTT. Its translation is CASSRELRDRGTDTQYF.